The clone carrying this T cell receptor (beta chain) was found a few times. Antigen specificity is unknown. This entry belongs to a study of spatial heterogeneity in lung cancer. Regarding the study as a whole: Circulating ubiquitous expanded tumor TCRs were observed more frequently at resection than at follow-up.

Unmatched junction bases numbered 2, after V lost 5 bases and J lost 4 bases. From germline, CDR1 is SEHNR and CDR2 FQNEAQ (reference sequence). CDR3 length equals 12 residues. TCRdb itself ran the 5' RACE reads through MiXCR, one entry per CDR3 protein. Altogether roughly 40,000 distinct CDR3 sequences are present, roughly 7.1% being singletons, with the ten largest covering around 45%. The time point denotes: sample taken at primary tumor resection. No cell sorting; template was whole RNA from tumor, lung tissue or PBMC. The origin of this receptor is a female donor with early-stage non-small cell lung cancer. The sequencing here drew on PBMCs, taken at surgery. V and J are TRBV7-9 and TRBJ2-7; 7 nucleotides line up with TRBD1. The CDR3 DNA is TGTGCCAGCAGCGAGACAGGGTACGAGCAGTACTTC. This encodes CASSETGYEQYF.